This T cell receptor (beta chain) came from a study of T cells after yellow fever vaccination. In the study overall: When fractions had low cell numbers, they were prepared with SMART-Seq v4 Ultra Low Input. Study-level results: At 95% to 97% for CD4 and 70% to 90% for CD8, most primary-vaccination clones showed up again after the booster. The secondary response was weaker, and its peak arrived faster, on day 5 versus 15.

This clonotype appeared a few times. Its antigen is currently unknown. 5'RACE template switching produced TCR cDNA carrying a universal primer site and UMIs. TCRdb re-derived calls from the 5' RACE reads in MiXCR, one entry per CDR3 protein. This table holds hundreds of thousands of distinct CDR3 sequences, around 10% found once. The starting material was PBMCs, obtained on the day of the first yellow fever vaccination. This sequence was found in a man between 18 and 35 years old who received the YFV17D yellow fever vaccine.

CDR3 bases: TGCGCCAGCAGCGTGAGACGGGGAAACACTGAAGCTTTCTTT. Translated, it gives CASSVRRGNTEAFF. The V gene is TRBV5-1, the J gene TRBJ1-1; D ambiguous. CDR1 is SGHRS and CDR2 is YFSETQ in the germline V gene. CDR3 size: 14 residues. V shed 4 bases and J shed 2 bases, with 12 bases lying between them.